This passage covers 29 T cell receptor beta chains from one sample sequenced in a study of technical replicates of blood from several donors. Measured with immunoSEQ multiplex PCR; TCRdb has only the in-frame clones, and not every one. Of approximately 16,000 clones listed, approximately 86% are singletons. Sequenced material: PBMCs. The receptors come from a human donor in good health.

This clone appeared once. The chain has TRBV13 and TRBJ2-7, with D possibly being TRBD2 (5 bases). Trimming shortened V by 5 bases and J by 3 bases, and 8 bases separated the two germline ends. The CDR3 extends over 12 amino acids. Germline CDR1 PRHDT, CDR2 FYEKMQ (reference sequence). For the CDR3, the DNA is TGTGCCAGCAGCCCCGGGGACTACGAGCAGTACTTC. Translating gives CASSPGDYEQYF.

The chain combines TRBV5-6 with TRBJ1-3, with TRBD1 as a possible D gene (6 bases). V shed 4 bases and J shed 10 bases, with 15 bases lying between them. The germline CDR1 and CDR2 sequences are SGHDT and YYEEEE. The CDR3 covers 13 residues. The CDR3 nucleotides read TGTGCCAGCAGCCTCGAGCGGGGGGCGACCATATATTTT. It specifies CASSLERGATIYF.

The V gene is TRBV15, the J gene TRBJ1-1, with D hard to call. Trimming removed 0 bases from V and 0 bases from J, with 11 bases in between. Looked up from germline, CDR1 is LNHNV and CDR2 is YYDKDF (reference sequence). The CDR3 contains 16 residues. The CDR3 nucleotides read TGTGCCACCAGCAGAGATCTAGCCAACATGAACACTGAAGCTTTCTTT. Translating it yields CATSRDLANMNTEAFF.

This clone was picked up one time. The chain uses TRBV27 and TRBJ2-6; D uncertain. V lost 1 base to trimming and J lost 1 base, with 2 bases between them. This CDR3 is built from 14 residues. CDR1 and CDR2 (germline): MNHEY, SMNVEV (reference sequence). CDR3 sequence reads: CASSLLSGANVLTF. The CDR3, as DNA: TGTGCCAGCAGTTTATTATCTGGGGCCAACGTCCTGACTTTC.

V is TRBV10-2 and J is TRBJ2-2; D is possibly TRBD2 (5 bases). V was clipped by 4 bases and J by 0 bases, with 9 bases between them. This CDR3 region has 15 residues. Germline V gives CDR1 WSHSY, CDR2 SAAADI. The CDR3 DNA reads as TGCGCCAGCAGTGGAGGTAGCGCGAACACCGGGGAGCTGTTTTTT. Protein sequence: CASSGGSANTGELFF.

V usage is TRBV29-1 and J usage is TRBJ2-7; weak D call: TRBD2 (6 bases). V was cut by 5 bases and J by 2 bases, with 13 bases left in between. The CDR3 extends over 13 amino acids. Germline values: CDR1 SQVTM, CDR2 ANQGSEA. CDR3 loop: CSVFSAGTYEQYF. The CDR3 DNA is TGCAGCGTTTTCTCTGCGGGAACCTACGAGCAGTACTTC.

CDR3 loop: CASSQEGLATNTGELFF. In DNA, the CDR3 is TGTGCCAGCAGCCAAGAAGGACTAGCGACAAACACCGGGGAGCTGTTTTTT. J is TRBJ2-2 and V is TRBV4-2; 9 nucleotides match TRBD2. The CDR3 length is 17 residues. Germline trimming cut 0 bases from V and 2 bases from J; bases unmatched to any gene: 4. Per germline, CDR1 LGHNA and CDR2 YNFKEQ.

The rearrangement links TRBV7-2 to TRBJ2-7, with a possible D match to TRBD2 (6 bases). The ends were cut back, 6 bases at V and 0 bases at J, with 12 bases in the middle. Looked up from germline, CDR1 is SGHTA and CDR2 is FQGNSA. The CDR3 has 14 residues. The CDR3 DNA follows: TGTGCCAGCAGTCGGGACTTCTTCTCCTACGAGCAGTACTTC. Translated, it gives CASSRDFFSYEQYF.

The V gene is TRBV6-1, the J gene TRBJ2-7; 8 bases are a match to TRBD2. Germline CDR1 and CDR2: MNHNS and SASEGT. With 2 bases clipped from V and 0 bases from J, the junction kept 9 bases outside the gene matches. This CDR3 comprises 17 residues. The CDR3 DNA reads TGTGCCAGCAGTGAAAGGGTAGCGGGATGGAGCTCCTACGAGCAGTACTTC. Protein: CASSERVAGWSSYEQYF.

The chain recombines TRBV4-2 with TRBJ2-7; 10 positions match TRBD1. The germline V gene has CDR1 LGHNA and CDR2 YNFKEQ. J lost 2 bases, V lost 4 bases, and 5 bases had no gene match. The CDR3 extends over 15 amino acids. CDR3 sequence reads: CASSRGQGGTYEQYF. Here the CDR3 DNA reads TGTGCCAGCAGCCGCGGACAGGGGGGAACCTACGAGCAGTACTTC.

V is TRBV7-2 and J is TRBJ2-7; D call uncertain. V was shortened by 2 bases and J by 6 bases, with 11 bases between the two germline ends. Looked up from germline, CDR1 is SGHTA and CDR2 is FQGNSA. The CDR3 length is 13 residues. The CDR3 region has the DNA TGTGCCAGCAGCTTACAGGAAGCTGGCGAGCAGTACTTC. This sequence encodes CASSLQEAGEQYF.

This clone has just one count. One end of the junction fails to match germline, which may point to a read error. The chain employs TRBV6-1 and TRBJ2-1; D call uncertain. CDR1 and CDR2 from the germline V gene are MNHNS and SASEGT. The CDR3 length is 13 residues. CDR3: CASREGFRNEQFF. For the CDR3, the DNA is TGTGCCAGCAGGGAAGGGTTTCGGAATGAGCAGTTCTTC.

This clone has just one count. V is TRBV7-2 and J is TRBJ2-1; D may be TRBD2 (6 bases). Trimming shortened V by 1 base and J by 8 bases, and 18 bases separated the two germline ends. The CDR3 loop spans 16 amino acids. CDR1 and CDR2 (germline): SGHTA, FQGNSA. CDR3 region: CASSLVGGGNSYEQFF. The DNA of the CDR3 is TGTGCCAGCAGCTTAGTGGGCGGCGGGAATAGCTATGAGCAGTTCTTC.

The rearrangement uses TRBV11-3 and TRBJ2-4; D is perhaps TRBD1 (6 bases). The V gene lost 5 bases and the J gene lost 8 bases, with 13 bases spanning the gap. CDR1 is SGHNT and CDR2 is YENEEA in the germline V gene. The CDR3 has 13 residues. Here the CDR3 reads CASSGRDTDIQYF. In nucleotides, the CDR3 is TGTGCCAGCAGCGGAAGGGACACGGACATTCAGTACTTC.

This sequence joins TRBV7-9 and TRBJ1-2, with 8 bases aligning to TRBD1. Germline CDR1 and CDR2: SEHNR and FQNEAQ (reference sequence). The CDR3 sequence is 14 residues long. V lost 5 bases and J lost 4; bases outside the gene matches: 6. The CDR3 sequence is CASSRYGTGYGYTF. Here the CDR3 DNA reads TGTGCCAGCAGCCGATACGGGACAGGCTATGGCTACACCTTC.

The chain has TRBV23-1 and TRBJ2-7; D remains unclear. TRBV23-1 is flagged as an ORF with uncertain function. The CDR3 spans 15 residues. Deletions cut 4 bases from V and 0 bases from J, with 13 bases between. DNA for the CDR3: TGCGCCAGCAGTCCAACATCGGCTAGCTCCTACGAGCAGTACTTC. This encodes CASSPTSASSYEQYF.

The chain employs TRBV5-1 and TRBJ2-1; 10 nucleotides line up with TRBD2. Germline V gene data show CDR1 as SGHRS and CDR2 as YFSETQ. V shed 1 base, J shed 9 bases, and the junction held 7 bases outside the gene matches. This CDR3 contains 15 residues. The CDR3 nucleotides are TGCGCCAGCAGCTTGTCGCTAGCGGGAGATTCTGAGCAGTTCTTC. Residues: CASSLSLAGDSEQFF.

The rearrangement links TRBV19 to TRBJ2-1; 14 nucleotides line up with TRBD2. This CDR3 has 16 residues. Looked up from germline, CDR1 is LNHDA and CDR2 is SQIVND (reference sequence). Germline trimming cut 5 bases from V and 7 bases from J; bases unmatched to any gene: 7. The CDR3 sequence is CASSPTGLAGVNEQFF. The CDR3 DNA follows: TGTGCCAGTAGTCCGACGGGACTAGCGGGAGTGAATGAGCAGTTCTTC.

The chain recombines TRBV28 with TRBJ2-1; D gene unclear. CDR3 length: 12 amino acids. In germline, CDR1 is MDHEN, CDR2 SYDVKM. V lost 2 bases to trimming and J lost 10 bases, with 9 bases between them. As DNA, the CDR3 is TGTGCCAGCAGTTTAACGAAGCTGGAGCAGTTCTTC. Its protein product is CASSLTKLEQFF. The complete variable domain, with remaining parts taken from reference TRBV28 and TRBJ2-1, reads DVKVTQSSRYLVKRTGEKVFLECVQDMDHENMFWYRQDPGLGLRLIYFSYDVKMKEKGDIPEGYSVSREKKERFSLILESASTNQTSMYLCASSLTKLEQFFGPGTRLTVL.

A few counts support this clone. For the CDR3, the DNA is TGTGCCAGCAGCTTAGCAAGGGGGCCGGGTGAAAAACTGTTTTTT. Its translation is CASSLARGPGEKLFF. The chain has TRBV7-9 and TRBJ1-4; TRBD1 agrees at 7 bases. Germline CDR1 SEHNR, CDR2 FQNEAQ (reference sequence). V lost 0 bases to trimming and J lost 7 bases; unmatched junction nucleotides: 5. The CDR3 runs 15 residues. Supplemented by reference TRBV7-9 and TRBJ1-4, the full variable domain reads DTGVSQNPRHKITKRGQNVTFRCDPISEHNRLYWYRQTLGQGPEFLTYFQNEAQLEKSRLLSDRFSAERPKGSFSTLEIQRTEQGDSAMYLCASSLARGPGEKLFFGSGTQLSVL.

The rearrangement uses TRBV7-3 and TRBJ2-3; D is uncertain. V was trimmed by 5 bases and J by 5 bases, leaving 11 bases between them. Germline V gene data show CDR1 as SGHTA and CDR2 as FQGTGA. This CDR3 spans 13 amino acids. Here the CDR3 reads CASSIAQGDTQYF. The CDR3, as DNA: TGTGCCAGCAGCATAGCACAAGGAGATACGCAGTATTTT.

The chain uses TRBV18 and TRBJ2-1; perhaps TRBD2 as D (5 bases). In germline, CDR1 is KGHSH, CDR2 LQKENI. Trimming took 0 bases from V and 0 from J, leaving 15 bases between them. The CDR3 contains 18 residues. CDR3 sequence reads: CASSPPGLGASSYNEQFF. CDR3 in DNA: TGTGCCAGCTCACCACCAGGACTGGGCGCGAGCTCCTACAATGAGCAGTTCTTC.

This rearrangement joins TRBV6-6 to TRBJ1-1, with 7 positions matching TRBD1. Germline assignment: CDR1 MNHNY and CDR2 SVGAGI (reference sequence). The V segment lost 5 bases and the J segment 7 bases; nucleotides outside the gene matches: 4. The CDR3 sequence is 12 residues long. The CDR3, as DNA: TGTGCCAGCAGTCCACAGGGGTTTGAAGCTTTCTTT. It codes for CASSPQGFEAFF.

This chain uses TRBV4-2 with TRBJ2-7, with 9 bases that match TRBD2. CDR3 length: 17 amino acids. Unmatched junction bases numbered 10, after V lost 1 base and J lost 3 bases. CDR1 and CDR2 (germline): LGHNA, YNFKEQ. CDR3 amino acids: CASSQGPGGTSSYEQYF. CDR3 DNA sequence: TGTGCCAGCAGCCAAGGGCCGGGCGGGACTAGCAGCTACGAGCAGTACTTC.

The CDR3 region has the DNA TGTGCCAGCAGCGTAGGCACAGGCTACCAGCCCCAGCATTTT. Its protein is CASSVGTGYQPQHF. V gene TRBV9 combines with J gene TRBJ1-5; perhaps TRBD1 as D (5 bases). This CDR3 contains 14 residues. Germline V gene lookup returns CDR1 SGDLS and CDR2 YYNGEE. V was cut by 0 bases and J by 7 bases, with 11 bases left in between.

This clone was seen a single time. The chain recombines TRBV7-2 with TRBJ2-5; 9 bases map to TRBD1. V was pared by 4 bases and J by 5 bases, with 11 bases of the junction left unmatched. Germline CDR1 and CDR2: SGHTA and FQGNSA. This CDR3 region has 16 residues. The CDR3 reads CASSSRGTGKWETQYF. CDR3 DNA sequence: TGTGCCAGCAGCTCCCGAGGGACAGGGAAGTGGGAGACCCAGTACTTC.

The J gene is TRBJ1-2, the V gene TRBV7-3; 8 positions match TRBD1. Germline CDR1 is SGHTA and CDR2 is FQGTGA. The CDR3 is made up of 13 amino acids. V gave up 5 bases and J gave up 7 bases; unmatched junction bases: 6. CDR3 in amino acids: CASSLQGDGGYTF. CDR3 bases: TGTGCCAGCAGCCTACAGGGGGACGGTGGCTACACCTTC.

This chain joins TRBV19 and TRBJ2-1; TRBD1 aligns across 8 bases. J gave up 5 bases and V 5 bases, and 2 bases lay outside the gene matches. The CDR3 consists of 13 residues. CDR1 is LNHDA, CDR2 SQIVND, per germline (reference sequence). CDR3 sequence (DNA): TGTGCCAGTAGTGGCAGGGGGCACAATGAGCAGTTCTTC. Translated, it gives CASSGRGHNEQFF.

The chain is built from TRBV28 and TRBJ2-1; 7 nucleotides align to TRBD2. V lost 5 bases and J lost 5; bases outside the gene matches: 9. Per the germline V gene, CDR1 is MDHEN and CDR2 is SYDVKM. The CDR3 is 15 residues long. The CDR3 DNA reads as TGTGCCAGCAGTGGAACCGGGACTACTGACAATGAGCAGTTCTTC. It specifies CASSGTGTTDNEQFF.